The rows below give T cell receptor beta chains drawn from one sample of a study of blood T cell repertoires in COVID-19. Measured with immunoSEQ multiplex PCR; TCRdb has only the in-frame clones, and not every one. The data hold roughly 290,000 clones, with 75% to 90% observed a single time. Sequencing was carried out using peripheral blood. The origin of the receptors is a woman aged 25 to 39 who had recovered from COVID-19. CDR3s include the opening cysteine and the closing phenylalanine or tryptophan.

>TRBV2|TRBJ2-1
CASSDRESYNEQFF
>TRBV15|TRBJ2-1
CATSSFKGTGHNEQFF
>TRBV7-3|TRBJ2-5
CASSPTDTGRNAETQYF
>TRBV12-3/TRBV12-4|TRBJ2-2
CASSLESVGELFF
>TRBV30|TRBJ1-3
CAWSAGSGNTIYF
>TRBV5-6|TRBJ1-1
CASSWDRGHTEAFF
>TRBV19|TRBJ2-5
CASSIRSGQGPETQYF
>TRBV18|TRBJ2-7
CASSGAGTGSYEQYF
>TRBV5-1|TRBJ2-7
CASSLEDRSYEQYF
>TRBV28|TRBJ1-4
CASSLGGTTNEKLFF
>TRBV19|TRBJ2-5
CASSSGLAGAHRETQYF
>TRBV6-1|TRBJ1-6
CASSGPDRSTSSYNSPLHF
>TRBV5-1|TRBJ2-1
CASSPQQGAINEQFF
>TRBV6-6|TRBJ2-7
CAISGQTYEQYF
>TRBV30|TRBJ1-1
CAWSEGGEDEAFF
>TRBV5-4|TRBJ2-3
CASSPRRGPADTQYF
>TRBV11-2|TRBJ2-1
CASSIGTGALNEQFF
>TRBV11-2|TRBJ1-5
CASSPDRNQPQHF
>TRBV4-1|TRBJ2-5
CASWGGDGETQYF
>TRBV5-6|TRBJ1-2
CASSSTFGYTF
>TRBV15|TRBJ1-2
CATSVLLNLNYDYTF
>TRBV23-1|TRBJ2-1
CASSQSWRGTGGAGNEQFF
>TRBV27|TRBJ2-6
CASSLDRATSGANVLTF